The 24 T cell receptor beta chains listed next were all sequenced from one sample in a study of blood T cell repertoires in COVID-19. The table came from immunoSEQ multiplex PCR; TCRdb's copy has only in-frame clones and leaves some out. The sample has around 120,000 clones; about 90% are singletons. The sequenced sample consisted of peripheral blood. These receptors came from a woman aged 60-70 years with COVID-19, enrolled during active disease.

This chain joins TRBV27 and TRBJ1-2, with TRBD1 identical over 8 bases. This CDR3 has 16 amino acids. The germline gives CDR1 MNHEY, CDR2 SMNVEV (reference sequence). The V and J ends lost 1 base and 4 bases, in that order; junction bases with no gene match: 8. In nucleotides, the CDR3 is TGTGCCAGCAGTTTATGGCCGGGACAGGCTATCTATGGCTACACCTTC. Translating it yields CASSLWPGQAIYGYTF.

The chain joins TRBV6-6 to TRBJ1-5, with D tentatively TRBD1 (6 bases). The CDR3 has 15 amino acids. The V gene lost 6 bases and the J gene lost 2 bases, with 14 bases spanning the gap. Per germline, CDR1 MNHNY and CDR2 SVGAGI (reference sequence). The DNA for the CDR3 is TGTGCCAGCAGAGGACAGCACAGCGGCAATCAGCCCCAGCATTTT. Its translation: CASRGQHSGNQPQHF.

The chain joins TRBV6-2 or TRBV6-3 to TRBJ1-2, with TRBD1 as a possible D gene (5 bases). V lost 0 bases and J 6 bases, leaving 17 bases between the germline ends. Germline V gene sequence: CDR1 MNHEY, CDR2 SVGEGT. The CDR3 totals 16 residues. CDR3 loop: CASSYSSSVRANGYTF. The CDR3 DNA is TGTGCCAGCAGTTACTCGTCCTCCGTCAGGGCTAATGGCTACACCTTC.

This clone was recorded once. The rearrangement links TRBV25-1 to TRBJ2-7, with 8 bases fitting TRBD1. Germline CDR1 reads MGHDK; CDR2 reads SYGVNS. The V gene end was trimmed by 3 bases and the J gene end by 0 bases; junction bases not matched to a gene: 4. The CDR3 consists of 15 residues. This chain's CDR3 is CASSDSGGISYEQYF. The CDR3 bases are TGTGCCAGCAGTGATTCAGGGGGCATCTCCTACGAGCAGTACTTC.

This chain connects TRBV6-5 to TRBJ1-2, with 7 bases aligning to TRBD1. CDR1 and CDR2 (germline): MNHEY, SVGAGI. Trimming took 5 bases from V and 1 from J; bases not matched to a gene: 4. The CDR3 has 14 residues. This CDR3 is CASSPDRDNYGYTF. Here the CDR3 DNA reads TGTGCCAGCAGTCCAGACAGGGATAACTATGGCTACACCTTC.

Worth noting for this clone: Additional DNA sequences in this sample encode the identical CDR3. CDR3 amino acids: CASSSTYEQYF. CDR3 nucleotide sequence: TGTGCCAGCAGTTCCACCTACGAGCAGTACTTC. The chain links TRBV12-3 or TRBV12-4 to TRBJ2-7; D uncertain. This CDR3 has 11 amino acids. V was shortened by 4 bases and J by 2 bases, with 3 bases between the two germline ends.

The chain employs TRBV19 and TRBJ1-1, with D unresolved. CDR1 is LNHDA, CDR2 SQIVND, per germline (reference sequence). The CDR3 is 12 residues long. V lost 1 base and J lost 6, with 6 bases in between. The CDR3 nucleotides are TGTGCCAGTAGTATAGTAGCCTCTGAAGCTTTCTTT. Translated, it gives CASSIVASEAFF.

The CDR3 DNA reads TGTGCCAGCTCACCACCGGGCCCTAACACTGAAGCTTTCTTT. Translation gives CASSPPGPNTEAFF. The chain has TRBV18 and TRBJ1-1; D not resolved. V was cut by 0 bases and J by 2 bases, with 7 bases left in between. Germline CDR1 is KGHSH and CDR2 is LQKENI. The CDR3 is made up of 14 amino acids.

The rearrangement uses TRBV6-6 and TRBJ2-7, with 8 nucleotides matching TRBD1. V lost 4 bases, J lost 0 bases, and 8 bases stayed unmatched. Germline CDR1 is MNHNY and CDR2 is SVGAGI (reference sequence). The length of the CDR3 is 16 residues. Here the CDR3 reads CASSWGQGAYSYEQYF. CDR3 nucleotides: TGTGCCAGCAGTTGGGGGCAGGGGGCGTACTCCTACGAGCAGTACTTC.

The gene calls are TRBV4-3 and TRBJ2-7, with 9 bases lining up with TRBD2. V shed 4 bases and J 4 bases; nucleotides not matched to a gene: 11. Germline V gene lookup returns CDR1 LGHNA and CDR2 YSLEER. The CDR3 runs to 16 residues. CDR3 region: CASSLLRGTSLYEQYF. For the CDR3, the DNA is TGCGCCAGCAGCCTCCTGCGGGGGACTAGCTTATACGAGCAGTACTTC.

V gene TRBV27 combines with J gene TRBJ2-7, with 8 bases lining up with TRBD1. Per germline, CDR1 MNHEY and CDR2 SMNVEV (reference sequence). CDR3 length: 14 residues. Trimming cost V 2 bases and J 5 bases; bases outside gene matches: 5. CDR3 protein: CASSLGTGLHEQYF. The CDR3 nucleotides read TGTGCCAGCAGTTTAGGGACAGGCCTCCACGAGCAGTACTTC.

The V gene is TRBV27, the J gene TRBJ1-4; TRBD1 matches at 7 bases. J lost 8 bases, V lost 5 bases, and 8 bases had no gene match. CDR1 MNHEY and CDR2 SMNVEV come from the germline V gene (reference sequence). The CDR3 is 14 residues long. The CDR3 is CASSQRQGGEKLFF. The CDR3 bases are TGTGCCAGCAGTCAAAGACAGGGAGGAGAAAAACTGTTTTTT.

This chain uses TRBV7-6 with TRBJ2-3; 8 bases line up with TRBD1. Germline CDR1 and CDR2: SGHVS and FNYEAQ. V lost 4 bases and J lost 5; bases outside the gene matches: 8. The CDR3 length is 15 residues. CDR3 nucleotides: TGTGCCAGCAGCTCCCCGGACAGGGAGGAAGATACGCAGTATTTT. This translates into CASSSPDREEDTQYF.

The CDR3 protein is CASSEASVRRRTQYF. The CDR3 nucleotides are TGTGCCAGCAGTGAAGCTTCTGTCAGGCGTAGGACCCAGTACTTC. The chain combines TRBV2 with TRBJ2-5; D remains ambiguous. The germline gives CDR1 SNHLY, CDR2 FYNNEI. The CDR3 sequence is 15 residues long. V was clipped by 0 bases and J by 7 bases, with 15 bases between them.

The rearrangement joins TRBV25-1 to TRBJ2-3; possible D gene TRBD1, 5 bases. V lost 7 bases and J lost 0, with 11 bases in between. The CDR3 contains 14 residues. CDR1 is MGHDK and CDR2 is SYGVNS in the germline V gene. The CDR3 coding sequence is TGTGCCAGCACCGCCGGACACAGCACAGATACGCAGTATTTT. Amino acid sequence: CASTAGHSTDTQYF.

This clone appeared once. The CDR3 here is CATRTARSNTEAFF. In DNA form, the CDR3 reads TGTGCCACCCGGACAGCCCGCTCGAACACTGAAGCTTTCTTT. This chain uses TRBV19 with TRBJ1-1; a possible D gene is TRBD1 (6 bases). CDR1 is LNHDA, CDR2 SQIVND, per germline (reference sequence). Trimming cost V 10 bases and J 1 base, with 16 bases left between them. CDR3 size: 14 residues.

The chain couples TRBV5-6 to TRBJ1-2; D might be TRBD1 (6 bases). Trimming cost V 6 bases and J 4 bases, with 13 bases left between them. The CDR3 runs to 13 residues. The germline V gene encodes CDR1 SGHDT and CDR2 YYEEEE. CDR3 loop: CASNPDSRYGYTF. The CDR3 DNA follows: TGTGCCAGCAACCCGGACAGCCGCTATGGCTACACCTTC. Looking up the rest from reference TRBV5-6 and TRBJ1-2 gives the full variable domain: DAGVTQSPTHLIKTRGQQVTLRCSPKSGHDTVSWYQQALGQGPQFIFQYYEEEERQRGNFPDRFSGHQFPNYSSELNVNALLLGDSALYLCASNPDSRYGYTFGSGTRLTVV.

This CDR3 reads CASSQGSTEAFF. CDR3 DNA: TGTGCCAGCTCCCAAGGGAGCACTGAAGCTTTCTTT. The chain carries TRBV18 and TRBJ1-1, with D uncertain. Germline CDR1 is KGHSH and CDR2 is LQKENI. V gave up 6 bases and J gave up 4 bases, with 9 bases separating them. The CDR3 has 12 residues.

The genes are TRBV5-1 and TRBJ2-1; 7 bases align to TRBD2. V dropped 2 bases and J dropped 0; count of bases not matched to a gene: 2. CDR1 and CDR2 from the germline V gene are SGHRS and YFSETQ. CDR3 length: 15 amino acids. In DNA form, the CDR3 reads TGCGCCAGCAGCTTAGCGGGGAGCTCCTACAATGAGCAGTTCTTC. Translating gives CASSLAGSSYNEQFF.

This sequence joins TRBV29-1 and TRBJ1-1, with D perhaps matching TRBD1 (6 bases). V lost 0 bases and J lost 9, with 8 bases in between. CDR3 length: 11 amino acids. Germline V gene sequence: CDR1 SQVTM, CDR2 ANQGSEA. For the CDR3, the DNA is TGCAGCGTTGAAGAACAGGGAAAAGCTTTCTTT. Amino acid sequence: CSVEEQGKAFF.

The chain has TRBV19 and TRBJ1-5; a weak D match, TRBD1 (6 bases). This CDR3 is built from 14 residues. V gave up 5 bases and J gave up 7 bases, with 15 bases separating them. Germline CDR1 and CDR2: LNHDA and SQIVND (reference sequence). CDR3 DNA sequence: TGTGCCAGTAGTTCAGGCGGGGGGCGACAGCCCCAGCATTTT. As protein: CASSSGGGRQPQHF.

The chain joins TRBV5-8 to TRBJ2-1, with 9 bases that match TRBD2. Germline V lookup: CDR1 SGHTS, CDR2 YDEGEE. This CDR3 comprises 14 residues. Germline trimming cut 9 bases from V and 3 bases from J; bases unmatched to any gene: 7. The CDR3 nucleotides read TGTGCCAACCAAGAGCGGGGGGACTACAATGAGCAGTTCTTC. Amino acid sequence: CANQERGDYNEQFF.

The chain carries TRBV9 and TRBJ2-1; TRBD1 matches at 8 bases. V was clipped by 3 bases and J by 7 bases; unmatched bases: 3. The CDR3 spans 13 residues. Looked up from germline, CDR1 is SGDLS and CDR2 is YYNGEE. The DNA of the CDR3 is TGTGCCAGCAGCGCAGGGGGCGAGAATGAGCAGTTCTTC. It is translated as CASSAGGENEQFF. The complete variable domain, with remaining parts taken from reference TRBV9 and TRBJ2-1, reads DSGVTQTPKHLITATGQRVTLRCSPRSGDLSVYWYQQSLDQGLQFLIQYYNGEERAKGNILERFSAQQFPDLHSELNLSSLELGDSALYFCASSAGGENEQFFGPGTRLTVL.

V is TRBV6-5 and J is TRBJ1-6; D not resolved. The CDR3 consists of 13 residues. The ends were cut back, 8 bases at V and 8 bases at J, with 13 bases in the middle. Looked up from germline, CDR1 is MNHEY and CDR2 is SVGAGI. CDR3 amino acids: CASFLSADSPLHF. The CDR3 DNA reads as TGTGCCAGCTTCCTGAGTGCGGATTCACCCCTCCACTTT.